This T cell receptor (beta chain) was found in a study of blood T cell repertoires in COVID-19. The method was immunoSEQ multiplex PCR; TCRdb's version includes in-frame clones alone and lacks a portion of them. This sample has around 250,000 clones; 85% to 95% occur once, and the top ten carry approximately 3%. V was clipped by 7 bases and J by 8 bases; unmatched bases: 13. The CDR3 runs to 14 residues. Germline V lookup: CDR1 LNHDA, CDR2 SQIVND (reference sequence). The origin of this receptor is a middle-aged man who had been exposed to COVID-19. The chain recombines TRBV19 with TRBJ1-2, with 7 bases matching TRBD1. The sequencing sample was made of PBMCs or T cells enriched from blood (not recorded which). In nucleotides, the CDR3 is TGTGCCAGTAACCTAAGACAGGGTGACGGCGGCTACACCTTC. Translating it yields CASNLRQGDGGYTF.